This note documents a single T cell receptor beta chain sequence. Germline values: CDR1 SGHNT, CDR2 YYREEE (reference sequence). The CDR3 sequence is 13 residues long. The trim removed 9 bases at V and 0 bases at J, leaving 3 bases unmatched. Method: immunoSEQ multiplex PCR; TCRdb's copy keeps in-frame clones and lacks some. The sample lists about 71,000 clones; 85% to 90% were seen once. These data originate in a study of PD-L1 blockade in urothelial cancer. The TCR originated in a man aged 60-69 years with urothelial cancer. The V and J genes are TRBV5-4 and TRBJ2-7; 10 bases align to TRBD2. The source material was PBMCs, sampled around atezolizumab (anti-PD-L1) treatment. The CDR3 coding sequence is TGTGCCATTAGCGGGGGGTCCTCCTACGAGCAGTACTTC. Its translation is CAISGGSSYEQYF.